What follows are 21 T cell receptor beta chains derived from one specimen sequenced in a study of T cells in Graves' hyperthyroidism and ophthalmopathy (dated 2019 in TCRdb). The protocol used for the library was multiplex PCR. Instrument on record: Illumina HiSeq 2000. The TCR beta CDR3 regions were amplified from the RNA transcripts. For the first round of RT-PCR on the TCR CDR3, the HTBI primer set was used together with the Qiagen OneStep RT-PCR kit. The public sequencing data were trimmed at Q25 with fastp and processed into clonotypes with MiXCR by TCRdb, which kept only in-frame beta chains. All rows with the same CDR3 protein become a single entry with the most common DNA and genes. The sample records about 59,000 distinct CDR3 sequences, roughly half of which are singletons. Together, the top ten hold approximately 3.3% of the sample. The material sequenced was blood. These receptors were collected from a woman aged 55-75 years with Graves' ophthalmopathy.

The genes are TRBV11-2 and TRBJ2-7, with 7 positions matching TRBD1. This CDR3 region has 14 residues. Germline CDR1 is SGHAT and CDR2 is FQNNGV. The J segment lost 9 bases and the V segment lost 2 bases, leaving 10 bases of the junction unmatched. CDR3 sequence: CASSLNRGPDVQYF. The CDR3 nucleotides are TGTGCCAGCAGCTTAAACAGGGGCCCTGATGTGCAGTACTTC.

This clonotype occurred many times. V is TRBV6-5 and J is TRBJ1-2, with 10 nucleotides matching TRBD1. Germline values: CDR1 MNHEY, CDR2 SVGAGI. This CDR3 has 14 residues. Losses at the gene ends were 0 bases for V and 7 bases for J; bases not matched to a gene: 2. The CDR3 here is CASSYSTGGLGYTF. The CDR3 region has the DNA TGTGCCAGCAGTTACTCGACAGGGGGCCTTGGCTACACCTTC.

This clonotype was counted at least ten times. The rearrangement links TRBV12-3 or TRBV12-4 to TRBJ2-1, with D perhaps matching TRBD2 (6 bases). V lost 10 bases to trimming and J lost 8 bases, with 15 bases between them. The CDR3 consists of 12 residues. The CDR3, as DNA: TGTGCCACCGCGGAGGGCGGTCATGAGCAGTTCTTC. Translating it yields CATAEGGHEQFF.

This clonotype was picked up many times. This sequence joins TRBV28 and TRBJ1-2, with D unresolved. CDR3 size: 13 residues. Germline CDR1 and CDR2: MDHEN and SYDVKM. The germline V and J ends were trimmed by 5 bases and 1 base, with 8 bases remaining between them. The CDR3 DNA follows: TGTGCCAGCAGTACAAACTTTAACTATGGCTACACCTTC. Translation gives CASSTNFNYGYTF.

This clonotype was recorded at least ten times. This rearrangement joins TRBV6-1 to TRBJ2-5; 7 bases map to TRBD2. The CDR3 spans 15 residues. The V gene end was trimmed by 2 bases and the J gene end by 6 bases; junction bases not matched to a gene: 9. Germline CDR1 reads MNHNS; CDR2 reads SASEGT. The CDR3 sequence: CASSELGEGSKTQYF. CDR3 nucleotides: TGTGCCAGCAGTGAACTCGGGGAGGGTTCGAAGACCCAGTACTTC.

The chain uses TRBV14 and TRBJ2-7; TRBD2 is a possible D gene (6 bases). V was cut by 3 bases and J by 5 bases, with 17 bases left in between. This CDR3 comprises 15 residues. Germline CDR1 is SGHDN and CDR2 is FVKESK. CDR3 protein: CASSQTSGSGHEQYF. The CDR3 DNA reads as TGTGCCAGCAGCCAGACTAGTGGGTCAGGCCACGAGCAGTACTTC.

This clonotype was detected ten times or more. The V gene is TRBV5-5, the J gene TRBJ2-7; unclear D gene. The CDR3 loop spans 11 amino acids. V gave up 4 bases and J gave up 3 bases, with 5 bases separating them. CDR1 and CDR2 (germline): SGHKS, YYEKEE (reference sequence). CDR3 residues: CASSLVYEQYF. The CDR3 nucleotides read TGTGCCAGCAGCCTAGTCTACGAGCAGTACTTC.

This clonotype was counted ten times or more. As DNA, the CDR3 is TGTGCCAGTACCCGGAGTTCCGGGACGGTGAACACTGAAGCTTTCTTT. Residues: CASTRSSGTVNTEAFF. The chain carries TRBV19 and TRBJ1-1; perhaps TRBD1 as D (5 bases). Trimming cost V 7 bases and J 0 bases, with 18 bases left between them. The CDR3 extends over 16 amino acids. Germline V gene data show CDR1 as LNHDA and CDR2 as SQIVND (reference sequence).

V is TRBV20-1 and J is TRBJ1-1; the match to TRBD1 covers 10 bases. The CDR3 sequence is 16 residues long. Germline V gene data show CDR1 as DFQATT and CDR2 as SNEGSKA (reference sequence). The CDR3 coding sequence is TGCAACGCAAACGACCCGGGACAGGGGTTGAACACTGAAGCTTTCTTT. It codes for CNANDPGQGLNTEAFF.

The rearrangement links TRBV19 to TRBJ1-6; D is unresolved. Trimming took 5 bases from V and 7 from J, leaving 9 bases between them. This CDR3 contains 13 residues. Germline values: CDR1 LNHDA, CDR2 SQIVND (reference sequence). In DNA, the CDR3 is TGTGCCAGTAGTGCCGACTGGAATTCACCCCTCCACTTT. Protein: CASSADWNSPLHF.

There are many counts of this clonotype. V is TRBV12-3 or TRBV12-4 and J is TRBJ1-1, with no clear D. This CDR3 is 14 amino acids long. Trimming took off 1 base at V and 1 base at J, with 7 bases between the two ends. CDR3 DNA sequence: TGTGCCAGCAGTTTAGGATCGTGGAACACTGAAGCTTTCTTT. Protein product: CASSLGSWNTEAFF.

This CDR3 is CASSIGGGGEQFF. The CDR3, as DNA: TGTGCCAGCAGCATAGGAGGGGGTGGTGAGCAGTTCTTC. The gene calls are TRBV6-4 and TRBJ2-1; D possibly matches TRBD1 or TRBD2 (6 bases each). V dropped 6 bases and J dropped 9 bases, with 15 bases sitting between them. The CDR3 contains 13 residues. CDR1 is MRHNA, CDR2 SNTAGT, per germline.

As for this clonotype: The DNA is left out, because the CDR3 cannot be placed on it with certainty; the CDR3 is given as TCRdb lists it. V usage is TRBV5-1 and J usage is TRBJ1-5; the listed D gene, TRBD1, was not tested against the DNA. Germline V gene sequence: CDR1 SGHRS, CDR2 YFSETQ. The CDR3 length is 22 residues, termini included. The CDR3 loop is CASSQRTGSEEKLFFGSGTQHF.

The chain employs TRBV5-1 and TRBJ2-2; D is possibly TRBD1 (7 bases). There are 13 residues in the CDR3. Per germline, CDR1 SGHRS and CDR2 YFSETQ. Trimming pared 0 bases from V and 10 bases from J, leaving 10 bases between. Here the CDR3 DNA reads TGCGCCAGCAGCTTGGCCAGGGGGGAGGAGCTGTTTTTT. Translating it yields CASSLARGEELFF.

The chain carries TRBV7-9 and TRBJ1-6, with a weak D call TRBD1 (5 bases). The CDR3 spans 16 residues. Looked up from germline, CDR1 is SEHNR and CDR2 is FQNEAQ (reference sequence). V gave up 7 bases and J gave up 7 bases, with 20 bases separating them. The CDR3 DNA sequence: TGTGCCAGCACCACGGGGGGAGGAGGCCAAAATTCACCCCTCCACTTT. Translating gives CASTTGGGGQNSPLHF.

The chain combines TRBV10-3 with TRBJ1-2; TRBD1 aligns across 8 bases. The V gene's germline CDR1 is ENHRY and CDR2 SYGVKD. This CDR3 contains 14 residues. V gave up 4 bases and J gave up 8 bases; unmatched junction bases: 9. This chain's CDR3 is CAISGAGGRKGYTF. The CDR3, as DNA: TGTGCCATCAGTGGAGCAGGGGGCCGGAAAGGCTACACCTTC.

For this clonotype: An end of the junction differs from the germline gene, which may be a read error. The CDR3: CACSKCGTNTGELFF. The CDR3, as DNA: TGTGCCTGCAGTAAGTGCGGTACGAACACCGGGGAGCTGTTTTTT. This chain links TRBV11-3 with TRBJ2-2; D not certain. The germline CDR1 and CDR2 sequences are SGHNT and YENEEA. The CDR3 runs to 15 residues. The whole variable domain, remainder taken from reference TRBV11-3 and TRBJ2-2, is EAGVVQSPRYKIIEKKQPVAFWCNPISGHNTLYWYLQNLGQGPELLIRYENEEAVDDSQLPKDRFSAERLKGVDSTLKIQPAELGDSAVYLCACSKCGTNTGELFFGEGSRLTVL.

As for this clonotype: One end of the junction is discordant with germline, which a read error may explain. The genes are TRBV4-3 and TRBJ2-7, with TRBD1 matching 11 bases. The CDR3 has 16 amino acids. Germline assignment: CDR1 LGHNA and CDR2 YSLEER. The CDR3 bases are TGCGCCAGCAGCCAAGTTTTCGGGACAGGGGGTAACGAGCAGTACTTT. It yields the protein CASSQVFGTGGNEQYF.

The table lists this clonotype with a count of one. The genes are TRBV5-6 and TRBJ1-5; D gene ambiguous. V lost 4 bases and J lost 3, with 11 bases in between. The CDR3 sequence is 14 residues long. Germline CDR1 and CDR2: SGHDT and YYEEEE. CDR3 residues: CASSPGIHNQPQHF. DNA for the CDR3: TGTGCCAGCAGCCCCGGGATCCACAATCAGCCCCAGCATTTT.

Note on this clonotype: A read error may explain this, as a much larger clone is one base away. This chain uses TRBV28 with TRBJ2-3; 7 bases are shared with TRBD2. CDR3 length: 15 residues. The V gene's germline CDR1 is MDHEN and CDR2 SYDVKM. The CDR3 DNA sequence: TGTGCCAGCCCTGCTAGCGGTTCCTCTCCAGATACGCAGTGTTTT. It yields the protein CASPASGSSPDTQCF.

This chain joins TRBV24-1 and TRBJ1-1; no firm D call. The V end was cut by 3 bases, the J end by 4 bases, with 8 bases between. CDR1 is KGHDR and CDR2 is SFDVKD in the germline V gene. The length of the CDR3 is 13 residues. CDR3 coding DNA: TGTGCCACCAGTGATGAACAACTCACTGAAGCTTTCTTT. Translating gives CATSDEQLTEAFF.